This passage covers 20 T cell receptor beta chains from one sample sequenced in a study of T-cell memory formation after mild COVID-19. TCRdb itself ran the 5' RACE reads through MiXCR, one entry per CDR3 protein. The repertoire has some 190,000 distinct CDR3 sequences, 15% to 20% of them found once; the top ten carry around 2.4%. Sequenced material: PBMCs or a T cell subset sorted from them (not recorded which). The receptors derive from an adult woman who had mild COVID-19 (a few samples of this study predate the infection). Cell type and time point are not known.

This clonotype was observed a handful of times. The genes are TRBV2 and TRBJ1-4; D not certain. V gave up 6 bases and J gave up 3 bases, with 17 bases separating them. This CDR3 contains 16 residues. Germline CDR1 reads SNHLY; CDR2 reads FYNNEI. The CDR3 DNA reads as TGTGCCAGCAGAGAGTTCGGTTGGGTATCTAATGAAAAACTGTTTTTT. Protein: CASREFGWVSNEKLFF.

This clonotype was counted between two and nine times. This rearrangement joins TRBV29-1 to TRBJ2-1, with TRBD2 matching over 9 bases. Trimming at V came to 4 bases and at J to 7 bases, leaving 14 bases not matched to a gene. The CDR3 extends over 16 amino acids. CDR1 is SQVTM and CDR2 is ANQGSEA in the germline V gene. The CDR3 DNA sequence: TGCAGCGTTGCCCATCTGGCGGGAGGGGGGATAAATGAGCAGTTCTTC. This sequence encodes CSVAHLAGGGINEQFF.

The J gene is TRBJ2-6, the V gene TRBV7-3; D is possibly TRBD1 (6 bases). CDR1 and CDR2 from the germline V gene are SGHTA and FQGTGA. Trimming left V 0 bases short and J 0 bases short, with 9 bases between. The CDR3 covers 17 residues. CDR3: CASSLTARGSGANVLTF. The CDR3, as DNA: TGTGCCAGCAGCTTAACCGCCAGGGGCTCTGGGGCCAACGTCCTGACTTTC.

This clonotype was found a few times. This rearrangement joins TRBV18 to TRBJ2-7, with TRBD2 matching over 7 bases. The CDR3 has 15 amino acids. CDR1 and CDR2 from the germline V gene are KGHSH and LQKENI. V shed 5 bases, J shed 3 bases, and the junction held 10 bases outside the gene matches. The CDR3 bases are TGTGCCAGCTCATCCGAGCGAGGCGGGGGCTACGAGCAGTACTTC. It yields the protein CASSSERGGGYEQYF.

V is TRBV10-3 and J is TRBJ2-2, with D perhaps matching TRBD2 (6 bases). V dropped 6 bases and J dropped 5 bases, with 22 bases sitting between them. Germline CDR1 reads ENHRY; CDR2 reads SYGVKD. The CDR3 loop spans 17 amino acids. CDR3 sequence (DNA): TGTGCCATCAGGGAGGGTACCTCCGCTTTAACTACCGGGGAGCTGTTTTTT. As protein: CAIREGTSALTTGELFF.

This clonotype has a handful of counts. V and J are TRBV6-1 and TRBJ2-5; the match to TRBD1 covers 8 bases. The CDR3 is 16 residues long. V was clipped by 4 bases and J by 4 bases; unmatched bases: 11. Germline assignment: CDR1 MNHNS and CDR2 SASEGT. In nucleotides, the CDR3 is TGTGCCAGCAGTGCACAGGGGGTGGGGGGCCGAGAGACCCAGTACTTC. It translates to CASSAQGVGGRETQYF.

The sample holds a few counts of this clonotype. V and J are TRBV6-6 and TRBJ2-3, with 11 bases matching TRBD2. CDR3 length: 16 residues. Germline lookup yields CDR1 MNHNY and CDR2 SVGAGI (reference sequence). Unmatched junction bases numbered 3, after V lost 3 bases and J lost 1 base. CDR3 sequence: CASSYRLAGRTDTQYF. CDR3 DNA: TGTGCCAGCAGTTATAGACTAGCGGGGCGCACAGATACGCAGTATTTT.

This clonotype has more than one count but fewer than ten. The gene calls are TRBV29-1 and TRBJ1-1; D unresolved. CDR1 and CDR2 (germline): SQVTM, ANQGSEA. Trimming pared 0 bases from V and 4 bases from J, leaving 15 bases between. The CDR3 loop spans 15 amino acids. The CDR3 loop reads CSVEDPGHGSTEAFF. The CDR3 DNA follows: TGCAGCGTTGAAGATCCGGGTCACGGGAGCACTGAAGCTTTCTTT.

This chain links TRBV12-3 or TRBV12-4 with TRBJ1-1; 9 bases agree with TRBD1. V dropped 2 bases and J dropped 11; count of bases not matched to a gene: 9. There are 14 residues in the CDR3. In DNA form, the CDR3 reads TGTGCCAGCAGTTTAAGACAGGGGGGTGATAGGGCTTTCTTT. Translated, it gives CASSLRQGGDRAFF.

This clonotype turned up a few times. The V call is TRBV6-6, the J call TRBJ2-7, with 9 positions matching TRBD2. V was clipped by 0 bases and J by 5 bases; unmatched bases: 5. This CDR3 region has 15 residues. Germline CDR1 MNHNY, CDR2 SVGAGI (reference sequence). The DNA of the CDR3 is TGTGCCAGCAGTTACTCGGGACTAGCAACCGACGAGCAGTACTTC. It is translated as CASSYSGLATDEQYF.

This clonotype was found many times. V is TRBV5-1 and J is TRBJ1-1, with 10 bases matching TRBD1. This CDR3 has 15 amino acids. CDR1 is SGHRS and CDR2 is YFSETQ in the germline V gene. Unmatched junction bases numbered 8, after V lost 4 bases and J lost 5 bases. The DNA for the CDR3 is TGCGCCAGCAGCCCGGGCGACAGGGGGCTTACTGAAGCTTTCTTT. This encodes CASSPGDRGLTEAFF.

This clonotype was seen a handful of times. CDR3 in amino acids: CATSDFGKGEAFF. CDR3 sequence (DNA): TGTGCCACCAGTGATTTCGGGAAGGGTGAAGCTTTCTTT. The chain combines TRBV24-1 with TRBJ1-1; no definite D call. V gave up 1 base and J gave up 7 bases, with 9 bases separating them. CDR3 length: 13 residues. Germline V gene data show CDR1 as KGHDR and CDR2 as SFDVKD.

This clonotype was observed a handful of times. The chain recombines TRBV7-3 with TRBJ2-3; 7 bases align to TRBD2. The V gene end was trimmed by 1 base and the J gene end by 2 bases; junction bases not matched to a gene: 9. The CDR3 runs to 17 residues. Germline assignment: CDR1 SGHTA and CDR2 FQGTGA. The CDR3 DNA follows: TGTGCCAGCAGCTTAAGGTCGAGGGGAGGGAACACAGATACGCAGTATTTT. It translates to CASSLRSRGGNTDTQYF. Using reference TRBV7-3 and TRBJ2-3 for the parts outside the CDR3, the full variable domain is GAGVSQTPSNKVTEKGKYVELRCDPISGHTALYWYRQSLGQGPEFLIYFQGTGAADDSGLPNDRFFAVRPEGSVSTLKIQRTERGDSAVYLCASSLRSRGGNTDTQYFGPGTRLTVL.

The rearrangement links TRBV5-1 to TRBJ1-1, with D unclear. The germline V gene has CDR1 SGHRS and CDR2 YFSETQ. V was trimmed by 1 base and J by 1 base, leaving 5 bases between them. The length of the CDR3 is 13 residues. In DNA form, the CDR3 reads TGCGCCAGCAGCTTGTTGTGGAACACTGAAGCTTTCTTT. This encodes CASSLLWNTEAFF.

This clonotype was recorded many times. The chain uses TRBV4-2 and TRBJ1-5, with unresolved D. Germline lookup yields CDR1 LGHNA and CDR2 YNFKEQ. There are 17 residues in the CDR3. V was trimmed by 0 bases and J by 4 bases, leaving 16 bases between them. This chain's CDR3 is CASSQDLAGYLNQPQHF. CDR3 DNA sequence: TGTGCCAGCAGCCAAGATCTAGCGGGCTATCTTAATCAGCCCCAGCATTTT.

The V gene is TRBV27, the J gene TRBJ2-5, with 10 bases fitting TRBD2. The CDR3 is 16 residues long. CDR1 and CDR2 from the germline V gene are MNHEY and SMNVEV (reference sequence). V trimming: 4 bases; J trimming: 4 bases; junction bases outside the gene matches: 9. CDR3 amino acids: CASSSSSGSGRETQYF. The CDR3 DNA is TGTGCCAGCAGTTCTTCTAGCGGGAGTGGGAGAGAGACCCAGTACTTC.

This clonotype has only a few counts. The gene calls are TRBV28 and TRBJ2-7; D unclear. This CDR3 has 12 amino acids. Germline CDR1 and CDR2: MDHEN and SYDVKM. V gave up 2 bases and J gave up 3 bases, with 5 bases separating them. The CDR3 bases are TGTGCCAGCAGTTTAACCCTCTACGAGCAGTACTTC. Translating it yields CASSLTLYEQYF.

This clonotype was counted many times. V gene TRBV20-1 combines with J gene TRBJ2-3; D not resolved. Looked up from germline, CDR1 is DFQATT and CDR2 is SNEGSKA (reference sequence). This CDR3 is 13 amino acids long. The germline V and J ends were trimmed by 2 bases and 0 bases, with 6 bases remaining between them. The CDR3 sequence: CSARHQSTDTQYF. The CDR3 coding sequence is TGCAGTGCTAGACACCAGAGCACAGATACGCAGTATTTT.

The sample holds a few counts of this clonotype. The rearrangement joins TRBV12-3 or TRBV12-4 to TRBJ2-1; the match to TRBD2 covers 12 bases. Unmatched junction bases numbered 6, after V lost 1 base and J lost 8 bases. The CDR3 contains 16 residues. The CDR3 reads CASSLEPSGGADEQFF. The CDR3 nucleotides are TGTGCCAGCAGTTTAGAGCCTAGCGGGGGGGCCGATGAGCAGTTCTTC.

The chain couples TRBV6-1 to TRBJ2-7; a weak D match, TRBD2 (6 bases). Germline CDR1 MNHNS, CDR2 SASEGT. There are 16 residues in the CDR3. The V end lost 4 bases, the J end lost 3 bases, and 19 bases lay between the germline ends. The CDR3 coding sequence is TGTGCCAGCAGTGGGAAACTTGGGACTGACGGCTACGAGCAGTACTTC. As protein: CASSGKLGTDGYEQYF.